The T cell receptor beta chain under discussion was sequenced for a study of T cell repertoires in cytomegalovirus infection (dated by TCRdb to the late 2010s). About the investigation overall: Donor HLA type was relevant to the analysis, as public TCR beta signatures indicated carriage of CMV infection together with the matching HLA type. On the study overall, not on this receptor specifically: The ex vivo response was dominated by HLA-C-restricted CMV-specific TCR beta clonotypes, which also provided the single most frequent clonotype in two of eight donors. In both this cohort and an independent roughly 330-donor cohort, the cumulative frequency of public TCR beta family members distinguished carriers of CMV infection plus the relevant HLA type.

This clonotype was counted at least ten times. What this receptor recognizes is not known. Per-nucleotide qualities are absent, and no much larger clonotype sits a single base away. From the cysteine up to the phenylalanine, the CDR3 has a length of 15 residues. The only DNA kept is the CDR3, 45 bases in frame from the first base. Trimming removed 0 bases from V and 4 bases from J, leaving 9 bases between the germline ends. CDR1 and CDR2, per the germline V gene, are LGHNA and YNFKEQ. Sequencing relied on an Illumina HiSeq 1500. Using fastp at Q25 and MiXCR, TCRdb reprocessed the public reads and kept productive beta chains. Rows with a matching CDR3 protein are joined into one entry that keeps the most common DNA and genes. For this sample there are approximately 500,000 distinct CDR3 sequences; roughly 10% appear just once. The top ten clones comprise roughly 10% of the sample.

Sequenced sample: PBMCs. This clonotype was obtained from a human donor in good health (CMV status not recorded). Some clones in this sample may be carry-over from other donors' samples. The chain is encoded by TRBV4-2 joined to TRBJ2-2, with no confident D gene call. The nucleotides read TGTGCCAGCAGCCAAGATCCTCTACCCACCGGGGAGCTGTTTTTT. Translated, this is CASSQDPLPTGELFF.